What follows are 18 T cell receptor beta chains derived from one specimen sequenced in a study of CD8 T cells in Susac syndrome. RNA totalling about 0.45 to 1 ug underwent reverse transcription with random hexamers. One entry per CDR3 protein, called by TCRdb with MiXCR from the immunoSEQ multiplex PCR reads. The table lists approximately 150,000 distinct CDR3 sequences, approximately 93% of them singletons. Sample: CD4+ T cells from PBMCs. These receptors were taken from a human donor with multiple sclerosis.

The genes are TRBV28 and TRBJ2-3; no firm D call. The V end lost 6 bases, the J end lost 2 bases, and 9 bases lay between the germline ends. The V gene's germline CDR1 is MDHEN and CDR2 SYDVKM. This CDR3 comprises 13 residues. Here the CDR3 reads CASSRVYTDTQYF. In nucleotides, the CDR3 is TGTGCCAGCAGCCGCGTTTACACAGATACGCAGTATTTT.

CDR3: CASSLQGAYGYTF. CDR3 DNA: TGTGCCAGCAGTCTACAGGGGGCCTATGGCTACACCTTC. The chain carries TRBV12-3 or TRBV12-4 and TRBJ1-2; 9 nucleotides align to TRBD1. The trim removed 5 bases at V and 4 bases at J, leaving 2 bases unmatched. The CDR3 is 13 residues long.

The CDR3 sequence: CASSLAFLSGNTIYF. In DNA form, the CDR3 reads TGTGCCAGCAGCTTAGCCTTTCTCTCTGGAAACACCATATATTTT. The rearrangement uses TRBV7-2 and TRBJ1-3; no reliable D call. The CDR3 covers 15 residues. The germline V gene encodes CDR1 SGHTA and CDR2 FQGNSA. V was shortened by 0 bases and J by 0 bases, with 6 bases between the two germline ends.

This chain joins TRBV30 and TRBJ1-6; tentative D call: TRBD1 (5 bases). The CDR3 totals 13 residues. The germline V and J ends were trimmed by 5 bases and 10 bases, with 15 bases remaining between them. The germline V gene encodes CDR1 GTSNPN and CDR2 SVGIG (reference sequence). The CDR3 sequence: CAWEGVRDSPLHF. For the CDR3, the DNA is TGTGCCTGGGAAGGGGTGCGGGACTCACCCCTCCACTTT.

V usage is TRBV7-2 and J usage is TRBJ2-5; D not resolved. Trimming removed 4 bases from V and 4 bases from J, with 13 bases in between. The CDR3 sequence is 14 residues long. CDR1 SGHTA and CDR2 FQGNSA come from the germline V gene. The CDR3 is CASSSGSGRETQYF. DNA for the CDR3: TGTGCCAGCAGCTCAGGATCCGGCCGAGAGACCCAGTACTTC.

The V call is TRBV4-2, the J call TRBJ2-7; the match to TRBD1 covers 7 bases. The CDR3 is 17 amino acids. The junction had 10 bases not matched to a gene; V was cut back by 0 bases and J by 2 bases. Germline V gives CDR1 LGHNA, CDR2 YNFKEQ. As DNA, the CDR3 is TGTGCCAGCAGCCAAGAGAACAAGGGGGCTGAACCCTACGAGCAGTACTTC. Translation gives CASSQENKGAEPYEQYF.

The chain recombines TRBV10-3 with TRBJ2-7; D is possibly TRBD1 (5 bases). The CDR3 is 13 residues long. Trimming removed 11 bases from V and 7 bases from J, with 21 bases in between. Germline values: CDR1 ENHRY, CDR2 SYGVKD. The CDR3 is CASRRGLGEEQYF. CDR3 nucleotides: TGTGCCTCACGTAGGGGCCTGGGCGAGGAGCAGTACTTC.

The chain has TRBV20-1 and TRBJ1-5, with 7 bases aligning to TRBD1. The CDR3 has 14 residues. Per the germline V gene, CDR1 is DFQATT and CDR2 is SNEGSKA (reference sequence). V lost 6 bases and J lost 3; bases outside the gene matches: 8. CDR3 amino acids: CSATGTASNQPQHF. Written as DNA, the CDR3 is TGCAGTGCAACCGGGACAGCTTCCAATCAGCCCCAGCATTTT.

V and J are TRBV29-1 and TRBJ1-1, with D possibly TRBD1 on 6 matching bases. The CDR3 consists of 13 residues. Looked up from germline, CDR1 is SQVTM and CDR2 is ANQGSEA. Deletions cut 8 bases from V and 4 bases from J, with 17 bases between. The CDR3 DNA sequence: TGCAGCTTCCTCAGGGGTTGGGGCACTGAAGCTTTCTTT. Its translation: CSFLRGWGTEAFF.

This rearrangement joins TRBV12-3 or TRBV12-4 to TRBJ1-3; 7 nucleotides align to TRBD1. Unmatched junction bases numbered 11, after V lost 6 bases and J lost 9 bases. The CDR3 has 14 residues. CDR3 loop: CASSPGQIYGTIYF. For the CDR3, the DNA is TGTGCCAGCAGCCCGGGACAGATCTACGGCACCATATATTTT.

The chain recombines TRBV12-3 or TRBV12-4 with TRBJ2-2; TRBD1 matches 7 bases. This CDR3 spans 14 amino acids. Trimming took 10 bases from V and 0 from J; bases not matched to a gene: 5. Written as DNA, the CDR3 is TGTGCCACCGGGGACAGTCCGAACACCGGGGAGCTGTTTTTT. Its protein is CATGDSPNTGELFF.

This chain uses TRBV6-5 with TRBJ2-5, with D hard to call. This CDR3 region has 12 residues. V dropped 8 bases and J dropped 5 bases, with 12 bases sitting between them. The germline gives CDR1 MNHEY, CDR2 SVGAGI. In nucleotides, the CDR3 is TGTGCCAGCTGGCGGTTTTTGGAGACCCAGTACTTC. It codes for CASWRFLETQYF.

The chain joins TRBV30 to TRBJ2-3; 9 nucleotides line up with TRBD2. J gave up 4 bases and V 0 bases, and 5 bases lay outside the gene matches. The CDR3 loop spans 15 amino acids. Germline assignment: CDR1 GTSNPN and CDR2 SVGIG (reference sequence). CDR3 nucleotide sequence: TGTGCCTGGAGTGTATCGGTAGCGGGAGCAGATACGCAGTATTTT. Protein sequence: CAWSVSVAGADTQYF. Complete variable domain (other parts from reference TRBV30 and TRBJ2-3): SQTIHQWPATLVQPVGSPLSLECTVEGTSNPNLYWYRQAAGRGLQLLFYSVGIGQISSEVPQNLSASRPQDRQFILSSKKLLLSDSGFYLCAWSVSVAGADTQYFGPGTRLTVL.

The sample holds one count of this clonotype. This chain uses TRBV6-1 with TRBJ1-2; 8 bases are a match to TRBD1. The CDR3 has 13 amino acids. Germline lookup yields CDR1 MNHNS and CDR2 SASEGT. Losses at the gene ends were 4 bases for V and 6 bases for J; bases not matched to a gene: 4. CDR3 nucleotide sequence: TGTGCCAGCAGTGCGAACAGGGGGAATGGCTACACCTTC. The encoded protein is CASSANRGNGYTF.

The chain employs TRBV20-1 and TRBJ1-1; D is possibly TRBD1 (5 bases). Germline V CDR1 and CDR2: DFQATT, SNEGSKA (reference sequence). The CDR3 spans 15 residues. The V gene lost 6 bases and the J gene lost 3 bases, with 20 bases spanning the gap. CDR3 bases: TGCAGTGCACCCCAGTGGGGGTCGCTGGACACTGAAGCTTTCTTT. It codes for CSAPQWGSLDTEAFF.

This sequence joins TRBV5-4 and TRBJ2-5; D is undetermined. V was clipped by 2 bases and J by 2 bases, with 10 bases between them. The germline V gene has CDR1 SGHNT and CDR2 YYREEE (reference sequence). This CDR3 is 14 amino acids long. The CDR3 region has the DNA TGTGCCAGCAGCTTAGATTGGGGACAAGAGACCCAGTACTTC. Translation: CASSLDWGQETQYF.

This chain connects TRBV7-9 to TRBJ2-1; 8 positions agree with TRBD2. The CDR3 extends over 16 amino acids. In germline, CDR1 is SEHNR, CDR2 FQNEAQ (reference sequence). The J segment lost 9 bases and the V segment lost 2 bases, leaving 12 bases of the junction unmatched. The CDR3 loop is CASSLKQRERMAEQFF. DNA for the CDR3: TGTGCCAGCAGCTTAAAACAGCGGGAGAGAATGGCTGAGCAGTTCTTC.

The chain combines TRBV9 with TRBJ1-2; tentatively, D is TRBD1 (6 bases). The V end lost 4 bases, the J end lost 3 bases, and 16 bases lay between the germline ends. The CDR3 has 15 amino acids. CDR1 is SGDLS, CDR2 YYNGEE, per germline. The CDR3 loop reads CASSFRGHPDYGYTF. The CDR3, as DNA: TGTGCCAGCAGCTTCCGGGGACATCCCGACTATGGCTACACCTTC.